The T cell receptor (beta chain) described here comes from a study of radiotherapy plus CTLA-4 blockade in lung cancer. Study as a whole: Objective responses emerged in around a sixth of patients, and over 30% attained disease control.

Produced via immunoSEQ multiplex PCR; TCRdb's table is partial and in-frame only. There are about 60,000 clones in the sample; 77% occur only once, and roughly 4% lies in the top ten. Each patient with chemo-refractory metastatic non-small-cell lung cancer was treated with focal radiation plus CTLA-4 blockade using ipilimumab. General study points: An expansion of tumor-derived TCR clones occurred in blood after radiotherapy plus ipilimumab.

This CDR3 region has 15 residues. V lost 7 bases and J lost 6, with 19 bases in between. Germline assignment: CDR1 MNHEY and CDR2 SMNVEV (reference sequence). As to this clone: Antigen specificity is unknown.

The genes are TRBV27 and TRBJ2-1; D perhaps matches TRBD2 (7 bases). Here the sequenced sample was peripheral blood, taken from a patient treated with radiotherapy plus ipilimumab. This TCR came from a human donor with non-small cell lung cancer who had a partial response to radiotherapy plus ipilimumab. The CDR3 DNA reads TGTGCCAGCACCCCGTCCGGGGGGCGTGTCAATGAGCAGTTCTTC. This gives the protein CASTPSGGRVNEQFF.